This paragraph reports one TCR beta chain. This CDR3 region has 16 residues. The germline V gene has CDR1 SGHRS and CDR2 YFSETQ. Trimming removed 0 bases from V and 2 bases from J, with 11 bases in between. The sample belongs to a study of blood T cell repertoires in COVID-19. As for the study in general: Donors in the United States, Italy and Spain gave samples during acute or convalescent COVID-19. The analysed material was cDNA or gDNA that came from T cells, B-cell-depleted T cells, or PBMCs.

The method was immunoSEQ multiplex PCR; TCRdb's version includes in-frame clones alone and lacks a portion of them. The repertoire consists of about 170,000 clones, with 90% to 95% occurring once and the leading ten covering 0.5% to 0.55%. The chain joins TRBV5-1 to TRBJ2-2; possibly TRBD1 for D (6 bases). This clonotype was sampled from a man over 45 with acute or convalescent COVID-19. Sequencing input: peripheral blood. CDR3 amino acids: CASSLGQGLNTGELFF. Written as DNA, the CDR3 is TGCGCCAGCAGCTTGGGTCAGGGGTTAAACACCGGGGAGCTGTTTTTT.